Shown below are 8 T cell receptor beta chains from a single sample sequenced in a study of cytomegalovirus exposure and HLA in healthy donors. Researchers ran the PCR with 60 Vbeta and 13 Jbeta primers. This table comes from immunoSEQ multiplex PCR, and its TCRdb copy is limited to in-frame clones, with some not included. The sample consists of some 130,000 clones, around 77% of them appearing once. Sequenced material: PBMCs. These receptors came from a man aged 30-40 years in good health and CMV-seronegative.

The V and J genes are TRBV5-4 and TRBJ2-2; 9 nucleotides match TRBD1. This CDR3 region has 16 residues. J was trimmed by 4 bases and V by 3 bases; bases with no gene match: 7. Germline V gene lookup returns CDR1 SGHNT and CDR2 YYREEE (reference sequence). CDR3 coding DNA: TGTGCCAGCAGCTCACTCCAGACAGGGGGCACCGGGGAGCTGTTTTTT. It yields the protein CASSSLQTGGTGELFF.

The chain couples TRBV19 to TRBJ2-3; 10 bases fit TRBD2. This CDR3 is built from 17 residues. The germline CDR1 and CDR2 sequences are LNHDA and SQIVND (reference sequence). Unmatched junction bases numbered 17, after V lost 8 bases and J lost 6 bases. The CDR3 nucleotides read TGTGCCAGTTCACCAAGCGGGAGGGCCTCAGTCATTGATACGCAGTATTTT. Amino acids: CASSPSGRASVIDTQYF.

The CDR3 protein is CASSSGIFSYNEQFF. The CDR3 nucleotides read TGCGCCAGCAGCTCGGGGATATTTTCTTACAATGAGCAGTTCTTC. V is TRBV5-1 and J is TRBJ2-1; tentatively, D is TRBD2 (5 bases). Trimming took off 3 bases at V and 4 bases at J, with 14 bases between the two ends. The CDR3 totals 15 residues. Germline loops: CDR1 SGHRS, CDR2 YFSETQ. Combining the CDR3 with reference TRBV5-1 and TRBJ2-1 gives the whole variable domain KAGVTQTPRYLIKTRGQQVTLSCSPISGHRSVSWYQQTPGQGLQFLFEYFSETQRNKGNFPGRFSGRQFSNSRSEMNVSTLELGDSALYLCASSSGIFSYNEQFFGPGTRLTVL.

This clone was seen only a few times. CDR3 region: CASSQVRTRGGPNEQFF. For the CDR3, the DNA is TGCGCCAGCAGCCAAGTCCGGACTAGAGGGGGTCCCAATGAGCAGTTCTTC. V and J are TRBV4-1 and TRBJ2-1; possible D gene TRBD2, 7 bases. Germline CDR1 reads MGHRA; CDR2 reads YSYEKL. Trimming stripped 1 base from V and 6 bases from J, with 19 bases between. The CDR3 is made up of 17 amino acids.

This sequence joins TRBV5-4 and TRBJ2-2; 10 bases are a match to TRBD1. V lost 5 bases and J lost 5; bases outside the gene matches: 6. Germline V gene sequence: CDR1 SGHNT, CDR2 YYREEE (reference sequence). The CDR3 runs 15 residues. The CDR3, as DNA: TGTGCCAGCAGTTCGGGACAGGGGTATACCGGGGAGCTGTTTTTT. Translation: CASSSGQGYTGELFF.

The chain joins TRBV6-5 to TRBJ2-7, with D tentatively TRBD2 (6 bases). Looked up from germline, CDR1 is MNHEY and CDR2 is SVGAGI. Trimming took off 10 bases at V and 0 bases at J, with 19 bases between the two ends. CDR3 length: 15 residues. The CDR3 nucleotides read TGTGCCACCCAAACCCCCGGAGCGGGCTCCTACGAGCAGTACTTC. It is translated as CATQTPGAGSYEQYF.

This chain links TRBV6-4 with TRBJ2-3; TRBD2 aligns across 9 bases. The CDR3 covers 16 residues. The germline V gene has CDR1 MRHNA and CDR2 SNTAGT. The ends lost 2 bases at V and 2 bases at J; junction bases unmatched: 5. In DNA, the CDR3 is TGTGCCAGCAGTGACGATAGCGGGAGTAACACAGATACGCAGTATTTT. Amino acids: CASSDDSGSNTDTQYF.

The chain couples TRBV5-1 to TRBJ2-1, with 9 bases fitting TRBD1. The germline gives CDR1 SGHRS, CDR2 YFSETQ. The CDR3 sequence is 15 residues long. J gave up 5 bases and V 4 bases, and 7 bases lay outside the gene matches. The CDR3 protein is CASSTRTGVDNEQFF. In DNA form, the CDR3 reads TGCGCCAGCAGCACCCGGACAGGGGTCGACAATGAGCAGTTCTTC.